The T cell receptor beta chain under discussion was sequenced for a study of blood T cell repertoires in COVID-19. Across the whole study: The study drew acute and convalescent COVID-19 samples from the United States, Italy and Spain.

V gave up 0 bases and J gave up 2 bases, with 11 bases separating them. CDR3 length: 15 residues. The V gene's germline CDR1 is SGHKS and CDR2 YYEKEE (reference sequence). Authors' data handling: By means of reference gene primer amplification, nucleated cell counts were estimated. Sequencing used immunoSEQ multiplex PCR; TCRdb keeps in-frame clones, though not all of them. The V and J calls and clone size come from that table; D and trimming were worked out from the DNA. The table shows about 200,000 clones, with 80% to 90% occurring only once. Sequencing used PBMCs or T cells enriched from blood (not recorded which). This chain joins TRBV5-5 and TRBJ1-2, with D possibly TRBD1 on 5 matching bases. This clonotype was sampled from a woman between 18 and 29 years old who had recovered from COVID-19. CDR3 in amino acids: CASSLGGGENYGYTF. CDR3 bases: TGTGCCAGCAGCTTGGGAGGAGGGGAGAACTATGGCTACACCTTC.